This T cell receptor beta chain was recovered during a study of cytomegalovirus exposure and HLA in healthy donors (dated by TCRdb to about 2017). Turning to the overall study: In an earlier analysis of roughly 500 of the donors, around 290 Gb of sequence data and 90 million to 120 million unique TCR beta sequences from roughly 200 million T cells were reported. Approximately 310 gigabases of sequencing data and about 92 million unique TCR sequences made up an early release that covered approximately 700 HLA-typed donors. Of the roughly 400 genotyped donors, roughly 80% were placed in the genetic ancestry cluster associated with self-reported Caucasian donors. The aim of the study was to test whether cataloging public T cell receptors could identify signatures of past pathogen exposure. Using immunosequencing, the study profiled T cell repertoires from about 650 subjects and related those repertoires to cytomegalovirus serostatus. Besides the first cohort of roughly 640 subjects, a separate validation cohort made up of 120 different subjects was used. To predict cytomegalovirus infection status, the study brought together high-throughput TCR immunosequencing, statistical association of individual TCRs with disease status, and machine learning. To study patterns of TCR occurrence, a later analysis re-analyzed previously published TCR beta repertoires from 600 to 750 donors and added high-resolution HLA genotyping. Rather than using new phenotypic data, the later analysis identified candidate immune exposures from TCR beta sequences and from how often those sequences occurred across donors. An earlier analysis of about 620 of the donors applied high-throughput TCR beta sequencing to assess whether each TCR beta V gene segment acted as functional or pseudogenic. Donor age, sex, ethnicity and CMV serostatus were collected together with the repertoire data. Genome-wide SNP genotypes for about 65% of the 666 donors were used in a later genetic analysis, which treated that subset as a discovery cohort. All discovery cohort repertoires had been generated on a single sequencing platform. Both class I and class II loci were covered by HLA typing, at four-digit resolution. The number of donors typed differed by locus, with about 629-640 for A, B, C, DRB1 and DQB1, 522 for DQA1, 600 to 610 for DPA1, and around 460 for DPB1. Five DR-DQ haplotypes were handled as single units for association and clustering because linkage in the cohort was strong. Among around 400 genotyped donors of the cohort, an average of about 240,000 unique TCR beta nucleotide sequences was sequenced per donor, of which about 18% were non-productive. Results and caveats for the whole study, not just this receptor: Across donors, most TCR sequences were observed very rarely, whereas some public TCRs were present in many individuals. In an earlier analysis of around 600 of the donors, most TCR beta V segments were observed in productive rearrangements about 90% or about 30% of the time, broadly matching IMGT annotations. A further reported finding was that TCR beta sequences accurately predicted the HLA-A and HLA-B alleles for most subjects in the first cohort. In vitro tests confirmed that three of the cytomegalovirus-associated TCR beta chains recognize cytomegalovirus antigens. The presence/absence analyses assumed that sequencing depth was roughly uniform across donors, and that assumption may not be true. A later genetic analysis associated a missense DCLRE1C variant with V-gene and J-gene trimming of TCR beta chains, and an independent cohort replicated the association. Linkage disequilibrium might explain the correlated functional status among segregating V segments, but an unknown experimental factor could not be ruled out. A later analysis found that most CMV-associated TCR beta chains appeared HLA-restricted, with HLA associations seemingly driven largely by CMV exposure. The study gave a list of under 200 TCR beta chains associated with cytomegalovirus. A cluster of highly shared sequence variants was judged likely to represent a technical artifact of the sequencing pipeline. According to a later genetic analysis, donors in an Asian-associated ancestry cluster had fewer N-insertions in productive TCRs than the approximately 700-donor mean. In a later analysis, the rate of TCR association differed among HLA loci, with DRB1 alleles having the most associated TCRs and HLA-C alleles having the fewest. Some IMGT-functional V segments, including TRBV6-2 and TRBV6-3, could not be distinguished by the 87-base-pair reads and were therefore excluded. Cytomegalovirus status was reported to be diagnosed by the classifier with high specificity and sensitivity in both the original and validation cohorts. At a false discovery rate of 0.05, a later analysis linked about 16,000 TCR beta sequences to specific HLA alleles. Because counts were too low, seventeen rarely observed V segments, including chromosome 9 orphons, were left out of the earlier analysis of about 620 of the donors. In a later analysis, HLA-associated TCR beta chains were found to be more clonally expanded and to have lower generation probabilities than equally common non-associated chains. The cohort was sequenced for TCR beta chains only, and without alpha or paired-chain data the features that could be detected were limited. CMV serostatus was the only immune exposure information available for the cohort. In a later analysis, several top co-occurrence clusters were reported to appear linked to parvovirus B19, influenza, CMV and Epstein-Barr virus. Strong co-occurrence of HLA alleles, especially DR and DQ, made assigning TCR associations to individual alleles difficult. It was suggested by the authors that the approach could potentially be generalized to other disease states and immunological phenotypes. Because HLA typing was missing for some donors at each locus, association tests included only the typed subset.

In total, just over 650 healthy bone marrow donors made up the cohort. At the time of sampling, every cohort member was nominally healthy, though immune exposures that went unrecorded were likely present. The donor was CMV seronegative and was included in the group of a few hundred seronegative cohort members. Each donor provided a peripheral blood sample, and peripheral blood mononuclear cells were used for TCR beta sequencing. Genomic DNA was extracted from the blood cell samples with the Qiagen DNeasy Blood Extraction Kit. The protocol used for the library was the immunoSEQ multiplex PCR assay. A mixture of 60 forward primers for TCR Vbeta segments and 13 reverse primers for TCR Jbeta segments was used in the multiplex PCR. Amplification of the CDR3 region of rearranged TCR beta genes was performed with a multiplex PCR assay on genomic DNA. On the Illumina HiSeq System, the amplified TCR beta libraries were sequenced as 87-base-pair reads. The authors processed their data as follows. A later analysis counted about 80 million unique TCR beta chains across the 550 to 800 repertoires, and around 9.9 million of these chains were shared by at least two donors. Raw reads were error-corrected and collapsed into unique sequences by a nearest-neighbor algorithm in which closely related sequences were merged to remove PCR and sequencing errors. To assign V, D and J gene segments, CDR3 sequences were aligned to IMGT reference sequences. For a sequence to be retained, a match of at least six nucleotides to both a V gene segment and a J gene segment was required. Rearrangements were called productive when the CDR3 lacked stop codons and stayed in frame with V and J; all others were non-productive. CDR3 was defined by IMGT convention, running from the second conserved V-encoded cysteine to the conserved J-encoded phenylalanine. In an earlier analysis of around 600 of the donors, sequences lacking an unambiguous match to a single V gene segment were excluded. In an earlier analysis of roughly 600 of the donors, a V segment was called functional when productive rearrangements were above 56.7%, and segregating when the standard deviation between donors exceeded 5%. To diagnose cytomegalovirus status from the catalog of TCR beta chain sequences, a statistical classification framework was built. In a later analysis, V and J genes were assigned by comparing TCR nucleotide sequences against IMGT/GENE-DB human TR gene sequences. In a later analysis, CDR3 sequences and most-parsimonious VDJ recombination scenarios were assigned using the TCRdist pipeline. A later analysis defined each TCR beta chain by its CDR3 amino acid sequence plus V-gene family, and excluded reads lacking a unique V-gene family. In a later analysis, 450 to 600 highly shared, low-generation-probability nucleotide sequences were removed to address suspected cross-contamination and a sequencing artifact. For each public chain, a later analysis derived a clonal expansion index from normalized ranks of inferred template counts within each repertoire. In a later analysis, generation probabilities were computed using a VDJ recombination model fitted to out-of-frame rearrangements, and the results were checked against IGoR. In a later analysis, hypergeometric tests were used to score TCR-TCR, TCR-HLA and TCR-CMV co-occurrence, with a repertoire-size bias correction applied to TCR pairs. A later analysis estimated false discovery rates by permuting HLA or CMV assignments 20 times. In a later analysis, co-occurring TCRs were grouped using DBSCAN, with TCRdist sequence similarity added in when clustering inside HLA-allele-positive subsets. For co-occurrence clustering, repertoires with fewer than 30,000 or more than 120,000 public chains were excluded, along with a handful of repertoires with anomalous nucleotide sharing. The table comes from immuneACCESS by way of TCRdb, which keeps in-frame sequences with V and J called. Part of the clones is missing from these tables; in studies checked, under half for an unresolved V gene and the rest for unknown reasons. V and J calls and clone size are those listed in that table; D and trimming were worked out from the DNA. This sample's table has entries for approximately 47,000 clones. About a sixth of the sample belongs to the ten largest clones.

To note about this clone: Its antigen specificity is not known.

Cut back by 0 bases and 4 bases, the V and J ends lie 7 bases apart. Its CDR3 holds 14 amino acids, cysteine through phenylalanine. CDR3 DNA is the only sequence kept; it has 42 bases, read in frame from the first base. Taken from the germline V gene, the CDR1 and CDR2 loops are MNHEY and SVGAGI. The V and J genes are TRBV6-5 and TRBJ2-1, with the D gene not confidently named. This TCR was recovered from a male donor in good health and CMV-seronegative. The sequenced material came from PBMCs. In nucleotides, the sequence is TGTGCCAGCAGTTACTCGGCAGGTTACAATGAGCAGTTCTTC. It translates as CASSYSAGYNEQFF.